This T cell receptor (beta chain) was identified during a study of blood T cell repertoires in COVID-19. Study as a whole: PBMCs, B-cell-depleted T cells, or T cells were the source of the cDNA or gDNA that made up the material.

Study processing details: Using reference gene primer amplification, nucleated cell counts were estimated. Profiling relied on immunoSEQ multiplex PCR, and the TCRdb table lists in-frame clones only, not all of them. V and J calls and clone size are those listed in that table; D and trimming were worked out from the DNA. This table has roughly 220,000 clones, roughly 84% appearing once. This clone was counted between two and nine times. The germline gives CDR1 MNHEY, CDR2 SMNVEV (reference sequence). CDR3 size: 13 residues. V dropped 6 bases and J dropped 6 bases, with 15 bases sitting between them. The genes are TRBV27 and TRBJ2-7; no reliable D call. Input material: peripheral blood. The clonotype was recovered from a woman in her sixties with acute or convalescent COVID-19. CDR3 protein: CASRGFGFGEQYF. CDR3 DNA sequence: TGTGCCAGCAGGGGTTTCGGGTTCGGCGAGCAGTACTTC.